A selection of T cell receptor beta chains follows, all from one sample in a study of T cell clusters in autoimmune cytopenias. TCRdb reprocessed the multiplex PCR reads and stores each CDR3 protein as one record, lacking DNA. This listing includes thousands of distinct CDR3 sequences. This same sample was also taken into another study, of T cell repertoires in aging, cancer and after chemotherapy.

The sample comprised peripheral blood. These TCRs come from a human donor with an autoimmune cytopenia or autoimmune hepatitis (not recorded which). Each CDR3 is given with its conserved first and last residue. Not every row has a clone size; where given, it reads once, few, many or a size class.

J gene | V gene | clone size | CDR3 protein
TRBJ2-2 | TRBV15 | medium-sized | CATSRDNGGTGELFF
TRBJ1-6 | TRBV6-5 | NA | CASSYSNGGWNSPLHF
TRBJ2-7 | TRBV29-1 | large | CSVDGQAPYEQYF
TRBJ2-2 | TRBV18 | medium-sized | CASSPFESTNTGELFF
TRBJ2-2 | TRBV7-9 | NA | CASSLGQGGWTGELFF
TRBJ2-3 | TRBV19 | hyperexpanded | CASSADGTGYLDTQYF
TRBJ1-2 | TRBV12-3/TRBV12-4 | NA | CASSRQGAGGYGYTF
TRBJ2-7 | TRBV11-3 | medium-sized | CASSRESGAYEQYF
TRBJ2-2 | TRBV6-2/TRBV6-3 | medium-sized | CASSYGAGGAGELFF
TRBJ2-3 | TRBV19 | medium-sized | CATGGSSTDTQYF
TRBJ2-7 | TRBV6-1 | NA | CASSDTGAFYEQYF
TRBJ1-5 | TRBV19 | medium-sized | CASQAGVNQPQHF
TRBJ2-1 | TRBV27 | medium-sized | CASSPDRQSYNEQFF
TRBJ2-3 | TRBV19 | medium-sized | CASSMDGRDTQYF
TRBJ2-7 | TRBV13 | medium-sized | CASSLGRLPFEQYF
TRBJ2-7 | TRBV6-5 | medium-sized | CASSASGLAGDSYEQYF
TRBJ2-2 | TRBV7-9 | NA | CASRTQGAKNTGELFF
TRBJ2-1 | TRBV5-1 | NA | CASSLNVFGDSYNEQFF
TRBJ1-5 | TRBV15 | medium-sized | CATSRGPGQGSRSNQPQHF
TRBJ2-7 | TRBV10-3 | NA | CAISDSVEQYF
TRBJ2-5 | TRBV6-5 | medium-sized | CASSYDAVTGETQYF
TRBJ2-7 | TRBV5-6 | NA | CASSFPDRGRDNEQYF
TRBJ2-7 | TRBV21-1 | NA | CASSKAGGQGSGEQYF
TRBJ2-1 | TRBV29-1 | medium-sized | CSVEGGIGEQFF
TRBJ1-1 | TRBV19 | NA | CASSIVRDRGLNTEAFF
TRBJ1-3 | TRBV6-6 | medium-sized | CASRDGGNTIYF
TRBJ1-5 | TRBV30 | NA | CASGRGNQPQHF
TRBJ2-1 | TRBV6-5 | medium-sized | CASSRDSNEQFF
TRBJ2-5 | TRBV5-1 | NA | CASTSTGMWKTQYF
TRBJ2-7 | TRBV5-4 | NA | CASSFEGGIQEVYEQYF
TRBJ2-3 | TRBV5-6 | NA | CASSQIAWTSGTPSYTQYF